One and the same sample provided the 2 T cell receptor beta chains below, sequenced in a study of cytotoxic CD8 clonotypes in ibrutinib-treated CLL. Assay: immunoSEQ multiplex PCR; the TCRdb copy retains only in-frame clones and omits some. The repertoire has more than 200,000 clones, about four fifths of them found once; the top ten carry about an eighth. Sequenced here: PBMCs, sampled after 12 months of ibrutinib treatment. The receptors stem from a human donor with chronic lymphocytic leukemia.

The rearrangement uses TRBV6-1 and TRBJ2-7; weak D call: TRBD2 (5 bases). Germline V gives CDR1 MNHNS, CDR2 SASEGT. The V and J ends lost 11 bases and 3 bases respectively, with 17 bases between them. The CDR3 sequence is 13 residues long. The CDR3 DNA is TGTGCCTTGCGAGGGATGAACTTCTACGAGCAGTACTTC. It codes for CALRGMNFYEQYF.

The CDR3 region is CASSIWGVREEQFF. CDR3 nucleotides: TGTGCCAGTAGTATATGGGGGGTCCGGGAGGAGCAGTTCTTC. The V and J genes are TRBV19 and TRBJ2-1; perhaps TRBD2 as D (6 bases). V gave up 2 bases and J gave up 10 bases, with 15 bases separating them. Germline V gives CDR1 LNHDA, CDR2 SQIVND (reference sequence). This CDR3 comprises 14 residues.